Listed here is a single T cell receptor beta chain. These data belong to a study of blood T cell repertoires in COVID-19. About the study: PBMCs, B-cell-depleted T cells, or T cells provided the cDNA or gDNA that made up the material.

Repertoires were generated with immunoSEQ multiplex PCR, while TCRdb's copy carries only in-frame clones and drops some. The table includes approximately 300,000 clones, around 90% detected once. Between the trimmed V and J ends, which lost 3 bases and 4 bases, there was a span of 10 bases. The length of the CDR3 is 14 residues. CDR1 is SNHLY and CDR2 is FYNNEI in the germline V gene. The chain uses TRBV2 and TRBJ2-1; D possibly corresponds to TRBD2 (6 bases). The source is a man in his sixties who had recovered from COVID-19. Sequencing input: PBMCs or T cells enriched from blood (not recorded which). The CDR3 spells CASSDTGTYNEQFF. The CDR3 nucleotides read TGTGCCAGCAGTGATACCGGGACTTACAATGAGCAGTTCTTC.